This T cell receptor (beta chain) was identified during a study of T cells after yellow fever vaccination. This clonotype was seen at least ten times. Antigen specificity is unknown. Findings and caveats of the study: Any FACS-sorted repertoire could hold abundant clonotypes that contaminate it from the bulk population. A limited proportion of clonotypes was detected within both the CD4 and CD8 compartments. Most clones from primary vaccination resurfaced after the booster (under 97% CD4, 75% to 90% CD8).

Via MiXCR, TCRdb re-called the 5' RACE reads, giving one row per CDR3 protein. The sample consists of 250,000 or so distinct CDR3 sequences, 6.9% of them appearing once. V gave up 3 bases and J gave up 1 base; unmatched junction bases: 6. CDR3 length: 16 residues. The germline V gene has CDR1 SNHLY and CDR2 FYNNEI. This receptor was taken from a man under 40 who received the YFV17D yellow fever vaccine. The chain has TRBV2 and TRBJ2-3, with 8 bases aligning to TRBD2. Sequenced material: CD4+ T cells sorted from PBMCs, taken 15 days after the yellow fever booster vaccination. CDR3 sequence reads: CASSENSGAGTDTQYF. The CDR3, as DNA: TGTGCCAGCAGTGAGAATAGCGGGGCCGGCACAGATACGCAGTATTTT.